This T cell receptor (beta chain) was sequenced in a study of T cells in localized non-small cell lung cancer. Study results and caveats: Investigators sequenced only a single tumor region, leaving heterogeneity possible. Maximal T cell clonality occurred in uninvolved adjacent lung, with tumor ranking below it. The appearance of a median approximately 55 of the top 100 tumor clones was seen in adjacent lung.

Here immunoSEQ multiplex PCR was the method, and the copy in TCRdb shows in-frame clones only, minus some. This sample yields around 29,000 clones, of which less than 95% are seen a single time; about 1.1% belongs to the top ten. Worth noting for this clone: Its antigen is still unknown.

V was clipped by 6 bases and J by 5 bases, with 14 bases between them. The germline V gene encodes CDR1 LNHDA and CDR2 SQIVND (reference sequence). This CDR3 comprises 13 residues. The sequencing used peripheral blood, collected before any cancer treatment. The chain carries TRBV19 and TRBJ2-7, with D perhaps matching TRBD1 (6 bases). The sequence came from a woman aged 40-75 years with stage I lung adenocarcinoma. The CDR3, as DNA: TGTGCCAGTAGGTCGACTGGGGGCGACGAGCAGTACTTC. Its translation is CASRSTGGDEQYF. The variable domain in full, completed from reference TRBV19 and TRBJ2-7, reads DGGITQSPKYLFRKEGQNVTLSCEQNLNHDAMYWYRQDPGQGLRLIYYSQIVNDFQKGDIAEGYSVSREKKESFPLTVTSAQKNPTAFYLCASRSTGGDEQYFGPGTRLTVT.